These 30 T cell receptor beta chains share one sample of origin, sequenced in a study of molecular identifiers for immune sequencing clone quantification. Each CDR3 protein gets one entry after TCRdb re-called the PCR reads with MiXCR. The sample lists 350,000 or so distinct CDR3 sequences, about a fifth occurring once. Input material: naive CD8+ T cells from blood, with Jurkat cell RNA spiked in. Stated subset: FACS-sorted CD8+CD4-CCR7+CD45RA+ naive T cells. All receptors come from a human donor in good health. Some libraries in this study had Jurkat cell RNA spiked in.

Concerning this clonotype: A clone one base away is much larger, so this may be a read error. The chain combines TRBV27 with TRBJ1-5, with TRBD1 matching over 8 bases. CDR1 and CDR2 (germline): MNHEY, SMNVEV (reference sequence). The J segment lost 5 bases and the V segment lost 4 bases, leaving 7 bases of the junction unmatched. CDR3 length: 15 amino acids. Here the CDR3 DNA reads TGTGCCAGCAGTTCCAGGGGGCTCGGCGATCAGCCCCAGCATTTT. The encoded protein is CASSSRGLGDQPQHF.

About this clonotype itself: It may be a read error: a sequence one base away is much more abundant. The chain is built from TRBV30 and TRBJ2-7, with 9 bases matching TRBD1. The length of the CDR3 is 13 residues. Germline CDR1 GTSNPN, CDR2 SVGIG (reference sequence). This CDR3 is CVWEGQGSYEQYF. CDR3 sequence (DNA): TGTGTCTGGGAGGGACAGGGATCCTACGAGCAGTACTTC. The complete variable domain, with remaining parts taken from reference TRBV30 and TRBJ2-7, reads SQTIHQWPATLVQPVGSPLSLECTVEGTSNPNLYWYRQAAGRGLQLLFYSVGIGQISSEVPQNLSASRPQDRQFILSSKKLLLSDSGFYLCVWEGQGSYEQYFGPGTRLTVT.

This clonotype was recorded many times. The chain combines TRBV7-7 with TRBJ2-5, with TRBD2 matching 16 bases. The ends lost 6 bases at V and 2 bases at J; junction bases unmatched: 9. Germline assignment: CDR1 SSHAT and CDR2 FNYEAQ (reference sequence). This CDR3 has 18 amino acids. CDR3 sequence: CASSSGTSGGADQETQYF. The CDR3 bases are TGTGCCAGCAGTTCAGGGACTAGCGGGGGGGCCGATCAAGAGACCCAGTACTTC.

In its sample, this clonotype was seen many times. The chain couples TRBV7-9 to TRBJ2-3; D is uncertain. Trimming removed 2 bases from V and 0 bases from J, with 9 bases in between. Germline CDR1 is SEHNR and CDR2 is FQNEAQ (reference sequence). The CDR3 length is 15 residues. Here the CDR3 DNA reads TGTGCCAGCAGCTTATGGAGTAAGAGCACAGATACGCAGTATTTT. Its translation: CASSLWSKSTDTQYF.

This clonotype showed up many times. The chain links TRBV27 to TRBJ1-2; 9 nucleotides line up with TRBD1. V was pared by 3 bases and J by 8 bases, with 7 bases of the junction left unmatched. The length of the CDR3 is 14 residues. In germline, CDR1 is MNHEY, CDR2 SMNVEV (reference sequence). This CDR3 is CASSFTGGTWGYTF. As DNA, the CDR3 is TGTGCCAGCAGTTTTACAGGGGGCACTTGGGGCTACACCTTC.

In regard to this clonotype: With a much larger clone just one base away, this may be a read error. V usage is TRBV6-5 and J usage is TRBJ1-1; no firm D call. Germline CDR1 is MNHEY and CDR2 is SVGAGI. This CDR3 region has 14 residues. CDR3 protein: CASTPGTTGTDAFF. For the CDR3, the DNA is TGTGCCAGCACTCCCGGCACGACGGGCACTGATGCTTTCTTT.

Regarding this clonotype: It may be a read error: a sequence one base away is much more abundant. Given the absence of the conserved phenylalanine or tryptophan at the CDR3 end, a read error is likely. The rearrangement uses TRBV7-3 and TRBJ2-3; a weak D match, TRBD2 (5 bases). Germline V lookup: CDR1 SGHTA, CDR2 FQGTGA. Trimming pared 3 bases from V and 4 bases from J, leaving 14 bases between. The CDR3 is made up of 15 amino acids. CDR3 nucleotide sequence: TGTGCCAGCAGCTTTGGAGCGACGAGGGCAGATACGCAGTATCTT. Protein product: CASSFGATRADTQYL.

This clonotype was counted at least ten times. The CDR3 loop reads CSAPTAEGAGNTIYF. CDR3 nucleotide sequence: TGCAGTGCTCCCACCGCGGAGGGTGCCGGAAACACCATATATTTT. The rearrangement uses TRBV20-1 and TRBJ1-3; unclear D gene. This CDR3 comprises 15 residues. The V end was cut by 5 bases, the J end by 4 bases, with 18 bases between. CDR1 and CDR2 from the germline V gene are DFQATT and SNEGSKA (reference sequence).

This clonotype was found many times. The V gene is TRBV29-1, the J gene TRBJ1-5; D unresolved. Trimming removed 1 base at V and 0 bases at J, with 4 bases between. This CDR3 comprises 13 residues. The V gene's germline CDR1 is SQVTM and CDR2 ANQGSEA. The CDR3 region is CSVEAGSNQPQHF. The CDR3 bases are TGCAGCGTTGAAGCAGGTAGCAATCAGCCCCAGCATTTT.

This clonotype was found many times. The chain recombines TRBV7-2 with TRBJ2-5, with 13 nucleotides matching TRBD2. V shed 5 bases and J 2 bases; nucleotides not matched to a gene: 2. CDR3 length equals 15 residues. Germline CDR1 and CDR2: SGHTA and FQGNSA. Here the CDR3 reads CASSMGLAGQETQYF. The CDR3 DNA follows: TGTGCCAGCAGCATGGGACTAGCGGGGCAAGAGACCCAGTACTTC.

This clonotype was observed many times. The rearrangement uses TRBV30 and TRBJ1-1; D is unresolved. The CDR3 consists of 12 residues. The V end lost 2 bases, the J end lost 4 bases, and 8 bases lay between the germline ends. Germline loops: CDR1 GTSNPN, CDR2 SVGIG (reference sequence). CDR3 sequence (DNA): TGTGCCTGGAGTCCCATCGGCACTGAAGCTTTCTTT. Its translation: CAWSPIGTEAFF.

The table lists this clonotype with many counts. The rearrangement uses TRBV7-9 and TRBJ2-3; D possibly matches TRBD1 or TRBD2 (5 bases each). The CDR3 runs 14 residues. The germline gives CDR1 SEHNR, CDR2 FQNEAQ (reference sequence). Trimming removed 7 bases from V and 2 bases from J, with 13 bases in between. The CDR3 bases are TGTGCCAGCACCGGGGCTACTTCCACAGATACGCAGTATTTT. Amino acids: CASTGATSTDTQYF. Supplemented by reference TRBV7-9 and TRBJ2-3, the full variable domain reads DTGVSQNPRHKITKRGQNVTFRCDPISEHNRLYWYRQTLGQGPEFLTYFQNEAQLEKSRLLSDRFSAERPKGSFSTLEIQRTEQGDSAMYLCASTGATSTDTQYFGPGTRLTVL.

This clonotype was recorded at least ten times. The J gene is TRBJ2-7, the V gene TRBV9; 7 nucleotides match TRBD2. The CDR3 covers 15 residues. V dropped 3 bases and J dropped 0; count of bases not matched to a gene: 6. Germline-derived CDR1 and CDR2 are SGDLS and YYNGEE. CDR3 coding DNA: TGTGCCAGCAGCGAGACCCCGGGGGGCTCCTACGAGCAGTACTTC. This codes for CASSETPGGSYEQYF.

Ten or more counts support this clonotype. V is TRBV4-3 and J is TRBJ1-1; D gene uncertain. V was shortened by 1 base and J by 0 bases, with 9 bases between the two germline ends. The CDR3 is 15 amino acids. Germline assignment: CDR1 LGHNA and CDR2 YSLEER. CDR3 residues: CASSQGSGMNTEAFF. CDR3 coding DNA: TGCGCCAGCAGCCAAGGTTCCGGAATGAACACTGAAGCTTTCTTT.

Many counts were recorded for this clonotype. CDR3 DNA sequence: TGTGCCAGCAGCTTGGGTTCTTCAGGGAACACCGGGGAGCTGTTTTTT. This codes for CASSLGSSGNTGELFF. The chain carries TRBV5-6 and TRBJ2-2, with D unclear. Trimming removed 0 bases from V and 1 base from J, with 10 bases in between. The germline CDR1 and CDR2 sequences are SGHDT and YYEEEE. The CDR3 is 16 residues long.

This clonotype was seen many times. The chain links TRBV4-1 to TRBJ1-5; 7 positions agree with TRBD1. Germline loops: CDR1 MGHRA, CDR2 YSYEKL. J was trimmed by 6 bases and V by 5 bases; bases with no gene match: 10. The CDR3 contains 15 residues. The CDR3 loop is CASSFDRAMVQPQHF. CDR3 DNA sequence: TGCGCCAGCAGCTTCGACAGGGCGATGGTTCAGCCCCAGCATTTT.

This clonotype was picked up one time. A read error may be the cause here, since a much bigger clone is one base away. The CDR3 does not end in the conserved phenylalanine or tryptophan, so this is likely a read error. The chain joins TRBV11-2 to TRBJ2-7; TRBD1 or TRBD2 may be the D gene (5 bases each). CDR3 length equals 15 residues. V lost 1 base and J lost 3, with 13 bases in between. The germline V gene has CDR1 SGHAT and CDR2 FQNNGV. In DNA form, the CDR3 reads TGTGCCAGCAGCTTAGGGGGCGGAGGCTTCTACGAGCAGTACTGC. Translated, it gives CASSLGGGGFYEQYC.

Ten or more counts support this clonotype. This chain uses TRBV7-9 with TRBJ2-3, with a tentative D call TRBD2 (5 bases). CDR3 length equals 16 residues. The V end lost 7 bases, the J end lost 0 bases, and 17 bases lay between the germline ends. CDR1 is SEHNR, CDR2 FQNEAQ, per germline (reference sequence). The DNA for the CDR3 is TGTGCCAGCACCATTACGACTACTACTAGCACAGATACGCAGTATTTT. This translates into CASTITTTTSTDTQYF.

This clonotype was found many times. The rearrangement links TRBV9 to TRBJ1-5; D might be TRBD1 (5 bases). V was cut by 3 bases and J by 2 bases, with 9 bases left in between. The CDR3 contains 14 residues. Germline loops: CDR1 SGDLS, CDR2 YYNGEE. CDR3 bases: TGTGCCAGCAGCGCAGGGTTTGGCAATCAGCCCCAGCATTTT. It is translated as CASSAGFGNQPQHF.

This clonotype came up many times. V is TRBV13 and J is TRBJ1-2; D might be TRBD1 (5 bases). With 8 bases removed from V and 1 base from J, the gap between germline ends came to 11 bases. CDR1 PRHDT and CDR2 FYEKMQ come from the germline V gene (reference sequence). The CDR3 spans 13 residues. CDR3 residues: CASSAGLNYGYTF. The CDR3 coding sequence is TGTGCCAGCTCAGCGGGACTTAACTATGGCTACACCTTC.

The gene calls are TRBV30 and TRBJ1-1; D might be TRBD1 (5 bases). Germline CDR1 and CDR2: GTSNPN and SVGIG (reference sequence). The length of the CDR3 is 14 residues. V lost 2 bases, J lost 1 base, and 11 bases lay in between. CDR3 bases: TGTGCCTGGAGTATTGGGACGGGGAACACTGAAGCTTTCTTT. Protein: CAWSIGTGNTEAFF. The full variable domain, its missing parts supplied by reference TRBV30 and TRBJ1-1, is SQTIHQWPATLVQPVGSPLSLECTVEGTSNPNLYWYRQAAGRGLQLLFYSVGIGQISSEVPQNLSASRPQDRQFILSSKKLLLSDSGFYLCAWSIGTGNTEAFFGQGTRLTVV.

This clonotype was observed a handful of times. One base away lies a much larger clone, so this may be a sequencing read error. This chain links TRBV5-5 with TRBJ2-7, with D perhaps TRBD2 (6 bases). There are 14 residues in the CDR3. Germline-derived CDR1 and CDR2 are SGHKS and YYEKEE (reference sequence). CDR3 bases: TGTGCCAGCAGCTTGGCCCCCGGGAGCTACGAGCAGCACTTC. Residues: CASSLAPGSYEQHF.

This chain links TRBV6-2 or TRBV6-3 with TRBJ2-7, with a tentative D call TRBD1 (5 bases). The CDR3 has 12 residues. Trimming took off 8 bases at V and 1 base at J, with 9 bases between the two ends. CDR1 and CDR2 from the germline V gene are MNHEY and SVGEGT. The CDR3 loop is CASGAESYEQYF. The CDR3 DNA reads as TGTGCCAGCGGGGCGGAATCCTACGAGCAGTACTTC.

This chain joins TRBV4-3 and TRBJ2-3; 9 bases agree with TRBD2. The CDR3 consists of 16 residues. Germline values: CDR1 LGHNA, CDR2 YSLEER. The junction had 6 bases not matched to a gene; V was cut back by 0 bases and J by 5 bases. CDR3 sequence: CASSQDRLAGKDTQYF. As DNA, the CDR3 is TGCGCCAGCAGCCAAGATCGGCTAGCGGGGAAAGATACGCAGTATTTT.

This rearrangement joins TRBV5-1 to TRBJ1-4; D remains ambiguous. The CDR3 extends over 15 amino acids. Trimming stripped 3 bases from V and 3 bases from J, with 12 bases between. CDR1 is SGHRS, CDR2 YFSETQ, per germline. The CDR3 region is CASSWYNGANEKLFF. As DNA, the CDR3 is TGCGCCAGCAGCTGGTACAACGGGGCTAATGAAAAACTGTTTTTT.

The chain joins TRBV11-2 to TRBJ2-7; TRBD2 agrees at 8 bases. Germline V gene data show CDR1 as SGHAT and CDR2 as FQNNGV. J was trimmed by 3 bases and V by 5 bases; bases with no gene match: 3. CDR3 size: 13 residues. The CDR3 spells CASSRRGGYEQYF. The CDR3, as DNA: TGTGCCAGCAGCCGCCGGGGGGGCTACGAGCAGTACTTC.

This clonotype was seen ten or more times. The J gene is TRBJ1-1, the V gene TRBV23-1, with D hard to call. TRBV23-1 is placed among ORFs of uncertain function. Trimming cost V 0 bases and J 1 base, with 15 bases left between them. The CDR3 length is 17 residues. The DNA of the CDR3 is TGCGCCAGCAGTCAATCGTGGCAGGCGAGGACGAACACTGAAGCTTTCTTT. It is translated as CASSQSWQARTNTEAFF.

In regard to this clonotype: This could be a read error, since a much larger clone is one nucleotide away. The gene calls are TRBV28 and TRBJ2-7; 8 bases agree with TRBD1. The CDR3 contains 17 residues. Germline V gives CDR1 MDHEN, CDR2 SYDVKM. CDR3 loop: CASSLYYRDRPTYEQCF. DNA of the CDR3: TGTGCCAGCAGTTTATACTACCGGGACAGGCCGACCTACGAGCAGTGCTTC.

This clonotype was observed a handful of times. The chain employs TRBV3-1 and TRBJ2-3; weak D call: TRBD2 (5 bases). Germline CDR1 reads LGHDT; CDR2 reads YNNKEL (reference sequence). CDR3 length equals 18 residues. Trimming left V 0 bases short and J 2 bases short, with 18 bases between. CDR3 protein: CASSQDLQRSRATDTQYF. The CDR3 DNA follows: TGTGCCAGCAGCCAAGATCTTCAGCGGAGCCGCGCCACAGATACGCAGTATTTT.

This clonotype occurred once. V usage is TRBV12-3 or TRBV12-4 and J usage is TRBJ2-7; the D is unclear. V dropped 3 bases and J dropped 5 bases, with 8 bases sitting between them. The CDR3 runs 12 residues. CDR3 residues: CASSFMRDEQYF. The CDR3 nucleotides read TGTGCCAGCAGTTTCATGCGAGACGAGCAGTACTTC.